One T cell receptor (beta chain) is described in this entry. The CDR3 runs 13 residues. V was shortened by 5 bases and J by 6 bases, with 10 bases between the two germline ends. CDR1 is KGHSH and CDR2 is LQKENI in the germline V gene. The data were taken from a study of blood T cell repertoires in COVID-19. Sequencing was performed with immunoSEQ multiplex PCR; in TCRdb, only in-frame clones are kept and a portion is missing. This table holds about 270,000 clones, around nine tenths found once. The sequence came from a woman in her fifties or sixties in a cohort exposed to, infected with or recovered from COVID-19 (not recorded which). The J gene is TRBJ1-4, the V gene TRBV18; D unclear. Sequencing was done on a sample of PBMCs or T cells enriched from blood (not recorded which). The CDR3 DNA reads TGTGCCAGCTCAGCCAGACAAGATGAAAAACTGTTTTTT. Its protein product is CASSARQDEKLFF.